This TCR beta chain was identified during a study of blood T cell repertoires in COVID-19. Study-wide context: Sites across the United States, Italy and Spain contributed samples from acute and convalescent COVID-19.

Trimming shortened V by 4 bases and J by 0 bases, and 3 bases separated the two germline ends. This CDR3 comprises 12 residues. Per germline, CDR1 LGHDT and CDR2 YNNKEL (reference sequence). In the original workflow: Nucleated cell counts were estimated from reference gene primer amplification. Clones were sequenced by immunoSEQ multiplex PCR, and TCRdb holds only the in-frame ones, with some missing. D and trimming come from the DNA, and the V and J calls and clone size come from that table. The profile shows fewer than 300,000 clones, approximately 85% of them singletons. The chain couples TRBV3-1 (or the pseudogene TRBV3-2) to TRBJ2-5; D unresolved. Specimen: peripheral blood. This TCR derives from a human donor in a cohort sampled during active COVID-19. The CDR3 here is CASSPYQETQYF. CDR3 nucleotides: TGTGCCAGCAGCCCGTACCAAGAGACCCAGTACTTC.